Each of the 16 T cell receptor beta chains below was sequenced from the same sample in a study of CD8 T cells in ankylosing spondylitis (dated 2017 in TCRdb). Results the study describes overall, beyond this receptor: A TCR beta motif made up of 7 to 9 highly homologous amino acid variants appeared to be characteristic of blood from ankylosing spondylitis patients.

No antigen has been identified for these receptors. The library was produced with 5' RACE. The sequencer listed for this sample is Illumina HiSeq 2500. The raw public data were reprocessed by TCRdb itself: fastp quality trimming at Q25, MiXCR clonotype calling, in-frame beta chains only. Every CDR3 protein is listed once, alongside the most common genes and DNA of its rows. The sample table shows 450,000 to 550,000 distinct CDR3 sequences, and less than 6% are seen once. Around 3.4% of the sample is in the top ten clones. Sequenced material: blood, either unsorted or a sorted T cell fraction (not recorded which). The receptor set was obtained from a male donor with ankylosing spondylitis.

This clonotype turned up a few times. The chain combines TRBV20-1 with TRBJ2-3; 8 bases align to TRBD2. The CDR3 contains 18 residues. V dropped 0 bases and J dropped 5; count of bases not matched to a gene: 16. The germline V gene encodes CDR1 DFQATT and CDR2 SNEGSKA (reference sequence). The CDR3 DNA sequence: TGCAGTGCTAGAGATCTTATGACCGGGACTAGTGCTCGAGATACGCAGTATTTT. Translated: CSARDLMTGTSARDTQYF.

This clonotype was observed at least ten times. The chain links TRBV20-1 to TRBJ1-1; TRBD1 aligns across 10 bases. The V segment lost 6 bases and the J segment 0 bases; nucleotides outside the gene matches: 7. This CDR3 spans 15 amino acids. Germline-derived CDR1 and CDR2 are DFQATT and SNEGSKA (reference sequence). CDR3 DNA sequence: TGCAGTGCAGCGGACAGGGGGGGAATGAACACTGAAGCTTTCTTT. It yields the protein CSAADRGGMNTEAFF.

This clonotype was seen more than once but under ten times. This chain uses TRBV20-1 with TRBJ2-2; no definite D call. The CDR3 contains 15 residues. V lost 3 bases and J 1 base, leaving 12 bases between the germline ends. The germline CDR1 and CDR2 sequences are DFQATT and SNEGSKA (reference sequence). The DNA for the CDR3 is TGCAGTGCTAGCAGGCTAGTCGGGAACACCGGGGAGCTGTTTTTT. Translated, it gives CSASRLVGNTGELFF.

This clonotype was counted many times. The rearrangement joins TRBV12-3 or TRBV12-4 to TRBJ1-5; D unclear. This CDR3 is 18 amino acids long. Trimming removed 3 bases from V and 0 bases from J, with 18 bases in between. The CDR3 DNA reads TGTGCCAGCAGTTTCTCGATTTCTTCCGGGATTAGCAATCAGCCCCAGCATTTT. It translates to CASSFSISSGISNQPQHF.

In its sample, this clonotype was seen many times. J is TRBJ2-3 and V is TRBV7-8; 7 bases line up with TRBD1. With V trimmed by 5 bases and J by 1 base, 6 bases remained unmatched. CDR1 and CDR2 from the germline V gene are SGHVS and FQNEAQ. The CDR3 is made up of 15 amino acids. CDR3 sequence: CASSPRDRRTDTQYF. In nucleotides, the CDR3 is TGTGCCAGCAGCCCTCGGGACAGACGCACAGATACGCAGTATTTT.

This clonotype was counted at least ten times. This chain connects TRBV20-1 to TRBJ1-6; no definite D call. Germline values: CDR1 DFQATT, CDR2 SNEGSKA (reference sequence). The V and J ends lost 8 bases and 9 bases respectively, with 23 bases between them. The CDR3 totals 15 residues. The CDR3 region is CSPTDWRGGISPLHF. CDR3 bases: TGCAGTCCCACCGACTGGAGAGGTGGGATTTCACCCCTCCACTTT.

This clonotype was observed at least ten times. The CDR3 DNA is TGCAGTGCGTCAGGTTCCCCAGAGACCCAGTACTTC. Protein sequence: CSASGSPETQYF. The chain carries TRBV20-1 and TRBJ2-5; D unresolved. The ends were cut back, 6 bases at V and 4 bases at J, with 12 bases in the middle. There are 12 residues in the CDR3. Germline V lookup: CDR1 DFQATT, CDR2 SNEGSKA (reference sequence).

This clonotype was detected ten times or more. The chain carries TRBV6-5 and TRBJ1-2; D is possibly TRBD1 (6 bases). CDR3 length equals 16 residues. Trimming took off 2 bases at V and 4 bases at J, with 17 bases between the two ends. CDR1 MNHEY and CDR2 SVGAGI come from the germline V gene. CDR3 sequence: CASSYNFQGTGYGYTF. Written as DNA, the CDR3 is TGTGCCAGCAGTTACAACTTCCAGGGGACCGGCTATGGCTACACCTTC.

This clonotype was recorded at least ten times. This chain joins TRBV6-1 and TRBJ2-3; D unresolved. The V gene's germline CDR1 is MNHNS and CDR2 SASEGT. CDR3 size: 12 residues. Trimming pared 3 bases from V and 7 bases from J, leaving 8 bases between. In DNA, the CDR3 is TGTGCCAGCAGTGAGGGTTCTTATACGCAGTATTTT. Translating gives CASSEGSYTQYF.

This clonotype was seen at least ten times. The V and J genes are TRBV12-3 or TRBV12-4 and TRBJ2-1; no definite D call. Between the trimmed V and J ends, which lost 2 bases and 8 bases, there was a span of 7 bases. The CDR3 loop spans 12 amino acids. The CDR3 DNA sequence: TGTGCCAGCAGTTTATTGGCGGATGAGCAGTTCTTC. It yields the protein CASSLLADEQFF.

This clonotype was observed many times. J is TRBJ1-2 and V is TRBV10-3; D not certain. The CDR3 loop spans 14 amino acids. The V gene's germline CDR1 is ENHRY and CDR2 SYGVKD. Trimming pared 4 bases from V and 1 base from J, leaving 10 bases between. CDR3 coding DNA: TGTGCCATCAGTGCGCTGTCCGATAACTATGGCTACACCTTC. This codes for CAISALSDNYGYTF.

This clonotype occurred many times. The chain joins TRBV5-1 to TRBJ2-2; D is possibly TRBD2 (5 bases). This CDR3 is built from 16 residues. The germline V and J ends were trimmed by 3 bases and 0 bases, with 12 bases remaining between them. Germline CDR1 is SGHRS and CDR2 is YFSETQ. The CDR3 region is CASSYSTRANTGELFF. In DNA, the CDR3 is TGCGCCAGCAGCTACTCAACTAGGGCGAACACCGGGGAGCTGTTTTTT.

This clonotype was counted ten times or more. This sequence joins TRBV5-5 and TRBJ1-1, with D uncertain. Germline V CDR1 and CDR2: SGHKS, YYEKEE (reference sequence). Trimming shortened V by 2 bases and J by 5 bases, and 13 bases separated the two germline ends. This CDR3 spans 14 amino acids. CDR3 in amino acids: CASSFLGSGTEAFF. CDR3 in DNA: TGTGCCAGCAGCTTTCTGGGATCGGGTACTGAAGCTTTCTTT.

This clonotype was recorded at least ten times. The J gene is TRBJ2-7, the V gene TRBV15; D may match TRBD1 or TRBD2 (5 bases each). CDR1 is LNHNV, CDR2 YYDKDF, per germline (reference sequence). CDR3 length: 12 residues. V was cut by 5 bases and J by 5 bases, with 10 bases left in between. The CDR3 protein is CATSPQGDEQYF. Written as DNA, the CDR3 is TGTGCCACCAGCCCCCAGGGAGACGAGCAGTACTTC.

The sample holds many counts of this clonotype. The chain joins TRBV5-1 to TRBJ1-2; D remains unclear. Germline lookup yields CDR1 SGHRS and CDR2 YFSETQ. V was pared by 5 bases and J by 4 bases, with 15 bases between. This CDR3 has 14 amino acids. CDR3 nucleotides: TGCGCCAGCAGAAGGGATGTGGGCTCCTATGGCTACACCTTC. Amino acid sequence: CASRRDVGSYGYTF.

This clonotype was counted many times. The J gene is TRBJ1-2, the V gene TRBV14; no firm D call. The V end was cut by 5 bases, the J end by 4 bases, with 11 bases between. This CDR3 region has 13 residues. Germline-derived CDR1 and CDR2 are SGHDN and FVKESK. Written as DNA, the CDR3 is TGTGCCAGCAGCTCCCGGGCCGCCTATGGCTACACCTTC. Residues: CASSSRAAYGYTF.